This section outlines one TCR beta chain sequence together with its context. The sample belongs to a study of blood T cell repertoires in COVID-19. TCRdb's copy holds only in-frame clones and misses some; the assay was immunoSEQ multiplex PCR. In the table there are 200,000 or so clones, roughly 90% of which are singletons. This CDR3 is built from 15 residues. The germline V gene has CDR1 LGHNA and CDR2 YSLEER. Trimming cost V 4 bases and J 3 bases; bases outside gene matches: 5. The specimen sequenced was peripheral blood. The chain is built from TRBV4-3 and TRBJ2-7; the match to TRBD1 covers 11 bases. The clonotype originates from a man aged 60 to 75 with COVID-19, enrolled during active disease. The CDR3 DNA reads as TGCGCCAGCAGCCGAGCCGGGACAGGGGGCTACGAGCAGTACTTC. Its translation is CASSRAGTGGYEQYF.